The T cell receptor (beta chain) described here comes from a study of blood T cell repertoires in COVID-19 (TCRdb year 2020). About the full investigation: Collaborator samples came from the United States, Italy and Spain and covered acute and convalescent phases of COVID-19. Deeply sampled blood TCRbeta repertoires from subjects exposed to, actively infected with, or recovered from COVID-19 were included in the dataset. HLA class I and class II types, where available, came from metadata supplied by the sample provider rather than from assay-based typing. The samples were drawn from two sources: the first 160 participants of the ongoing ImmuneRACE study, and over 1,000 subjects contributed by 6 global collaborators. A de-identified subject ID, COVID-19 status, age in years and sex were almost always included in the sample metadata. A freely available public database, intended as a resource for researchers studying the immune response to SARS-CoV-2, is where the repertoires were released. The prospective study material was composed of cDNA or gDNA derived from T cells, B-cell-depleted T cells, or PBMCs. Results the study describes overall, beyond this receptor: How much clinical and demographic metadata was included differed by source and by participant, and the metadata was provided uncurated.

The immunoSEQ Assay, a bias-controlled multiplex PCR, was used to amplify TCRbeta CDR3 regions from genomic DNA. In the source study's methods: Within the assay, amplification of reference gene primers was used to estimate how many nucleated cells each sample contained. To quantify the absolute abundance of each unique TCRbeta CDR3 rearrangement, sequence reads were collapsed and filtered. For each sample, productive Simpson clonality was calculated as the square root of Simpson's diversity index over productive rearrangements. TCRdb limited this immuneACCESS table to in-frame rearrangements with V and J called. A share of clones is missing; checked studies link under half to unresolved V genes, and the rest is unexplained. V, J and clone size were drawn from that table, and D and trimming were deduced from the DNA. The sample contains about 39,000 clones, about 86% of them found a single time. The ten biggest clones cover over 45% of the sample.

This clone was observed a single time. Its antigen has not been determined. Base quality data are lacking; no much larger clone is found one base away. Collaborating institutions collected whole blood in K2EDTA tubes following their own protocols. Collaborator samples were shipped for TCRbeta analysis as frozen whole blood, isolated PBMCs, or DNA extracted from either sample type. Trimming takes 5 bases off V and 1 base off J; junction bases not matched to a gene: 8. The germline V gene gives CDR1 as SGHNT and CDR2 as YENEEA. From the cysteine up to the phenylalanine, the CDR3 has a length of 15 residues. Only the CDR3 portion is preserved as DNA: 45 bases, with reading frame beginning at the first base.

The sequenced sample was peripheral blood. The receptor was isolated from a man in his 70s with acute or convalescent COVID-19. The chain joins TRBV11-3 to TRBJ2-7; TRBD2 lines up with 7 middle nucleotides. The DNA is TGTGCCAGCAGCCATGGCAGCGGGGCTTCCTACGAGCAGTACTTC. Translation gives CASSHGSGASYEQYF.